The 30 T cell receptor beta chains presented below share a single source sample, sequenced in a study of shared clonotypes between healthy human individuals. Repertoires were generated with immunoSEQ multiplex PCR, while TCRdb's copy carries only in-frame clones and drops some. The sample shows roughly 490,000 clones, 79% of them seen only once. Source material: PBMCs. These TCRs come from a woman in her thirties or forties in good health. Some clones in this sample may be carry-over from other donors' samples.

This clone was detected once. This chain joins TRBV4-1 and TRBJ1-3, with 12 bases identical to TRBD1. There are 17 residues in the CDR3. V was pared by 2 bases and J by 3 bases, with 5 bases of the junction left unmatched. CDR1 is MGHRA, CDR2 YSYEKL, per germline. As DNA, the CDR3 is TGCGCCAGCAGCCAACCAGGGACAGGGGGCTTTGGAAACACCATATATTTT. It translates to CASSQPGTGGFGNTIYF.

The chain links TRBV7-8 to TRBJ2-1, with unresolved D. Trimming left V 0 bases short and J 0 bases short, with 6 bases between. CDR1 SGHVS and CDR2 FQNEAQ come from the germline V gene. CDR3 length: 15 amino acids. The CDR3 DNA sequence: TGTGCCAGCAGCTTAGCCAGGAGCTCCTACAATGAGCAGTTCTTC. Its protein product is CASSLARSSYNEQFF.

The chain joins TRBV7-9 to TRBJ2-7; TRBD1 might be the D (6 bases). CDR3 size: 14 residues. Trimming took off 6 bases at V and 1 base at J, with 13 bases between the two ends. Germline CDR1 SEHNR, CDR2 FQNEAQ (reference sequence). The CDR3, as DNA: TGTGCCAGCAGGAGACAGGAACTTTCCTACGAGCAGTACTTC. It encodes CASRRQELSYEQYF.

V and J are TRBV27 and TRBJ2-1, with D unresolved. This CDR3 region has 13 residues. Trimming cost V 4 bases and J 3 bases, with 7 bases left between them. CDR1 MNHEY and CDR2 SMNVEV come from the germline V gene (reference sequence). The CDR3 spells CASSYPGYNEQFF. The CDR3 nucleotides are TGTGCCAGCAGTTATCCGGGCTACAATGAGCAGTTCTTC.

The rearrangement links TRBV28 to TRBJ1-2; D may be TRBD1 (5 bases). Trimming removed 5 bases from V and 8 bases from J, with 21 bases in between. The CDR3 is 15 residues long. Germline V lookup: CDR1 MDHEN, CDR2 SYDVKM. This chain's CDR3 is CASSPGGANTGGYTF. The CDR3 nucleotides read TGTGCCAGCAGTCCAGGCGGGGCCAATACGGGAGGCTACACCTTC.

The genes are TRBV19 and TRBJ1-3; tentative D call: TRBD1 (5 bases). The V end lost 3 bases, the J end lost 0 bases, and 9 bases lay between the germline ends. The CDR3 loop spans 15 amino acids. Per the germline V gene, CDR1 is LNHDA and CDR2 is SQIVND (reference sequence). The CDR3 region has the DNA TGTGCCAGTAGTATCGTCCAGGGCTCTGGAAACACCATATATTTT. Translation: CASSIVQGSGNTIYF. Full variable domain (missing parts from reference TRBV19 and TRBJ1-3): DGGITQSPKYLFRKEGQNVTLSCEQNLNHDAMYWYRQDPGQGLRLIYYSQIVNDFQKGDIAEGYSVSREKKESFPLTVTSAQKNPTAFYLCASSIVQGSGNTIYFGEGSWLTVV.

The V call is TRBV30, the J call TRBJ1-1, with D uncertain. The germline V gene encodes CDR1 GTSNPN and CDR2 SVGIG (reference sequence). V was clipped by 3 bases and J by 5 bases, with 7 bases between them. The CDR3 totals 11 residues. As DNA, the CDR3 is TGTGCCTGGAGCTTCTTTACTGAAGCTTTCTTT. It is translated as CAWSFFTEAFF.

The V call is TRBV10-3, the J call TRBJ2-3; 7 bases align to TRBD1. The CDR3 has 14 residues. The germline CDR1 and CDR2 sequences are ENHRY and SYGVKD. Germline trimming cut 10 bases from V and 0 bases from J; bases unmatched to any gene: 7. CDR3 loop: CATLTGISTDTQYF. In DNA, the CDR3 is TGTGCCACCCTGACAGGGATAAGCACAGATACGCAGTATTTT.

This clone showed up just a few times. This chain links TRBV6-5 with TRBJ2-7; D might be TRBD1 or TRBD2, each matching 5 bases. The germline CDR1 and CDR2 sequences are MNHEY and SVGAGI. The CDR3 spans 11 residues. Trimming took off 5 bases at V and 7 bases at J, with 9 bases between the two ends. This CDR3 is CASSAGTEQYF. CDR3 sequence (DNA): TGTGCCAGCAGTGCCGGGACGGAGCAGTACTTC.

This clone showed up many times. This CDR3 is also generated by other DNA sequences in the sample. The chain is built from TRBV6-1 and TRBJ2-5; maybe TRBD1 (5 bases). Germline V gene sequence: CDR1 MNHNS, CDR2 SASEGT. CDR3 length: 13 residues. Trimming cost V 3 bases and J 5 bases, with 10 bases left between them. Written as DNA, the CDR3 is TGTGCCAGCAGTGACAGGGTCAGGGAGACCCAGTACTTC. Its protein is CASSDRVRETQYF.

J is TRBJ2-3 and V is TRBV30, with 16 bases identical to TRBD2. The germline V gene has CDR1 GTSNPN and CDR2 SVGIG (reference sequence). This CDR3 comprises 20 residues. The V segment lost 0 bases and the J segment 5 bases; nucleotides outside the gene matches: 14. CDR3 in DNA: TGTGCCTGGAGTGTTGGACGCCTGGGACTAGCGGGAGGGCCGGGAGATACGCAGTATTTT. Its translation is CAWSVGRLGLAGGPGDTQYF.

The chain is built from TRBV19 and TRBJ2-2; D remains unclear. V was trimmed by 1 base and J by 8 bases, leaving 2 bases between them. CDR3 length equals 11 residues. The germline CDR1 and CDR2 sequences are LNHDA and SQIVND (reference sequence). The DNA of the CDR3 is TGTGCCAGTAGTATAGGTGGGGAGCTGTTTTTT. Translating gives CASSIGGELFF.

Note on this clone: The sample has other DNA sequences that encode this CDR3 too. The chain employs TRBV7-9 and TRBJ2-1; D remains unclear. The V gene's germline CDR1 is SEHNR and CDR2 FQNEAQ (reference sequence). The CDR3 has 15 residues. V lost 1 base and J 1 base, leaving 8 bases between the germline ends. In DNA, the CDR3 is TGTGCCAGCAGCTTAGAAGGCGGTTCCTACAATGAGCAGTTCTTC. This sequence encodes CASSLEGGSYNEQFF.

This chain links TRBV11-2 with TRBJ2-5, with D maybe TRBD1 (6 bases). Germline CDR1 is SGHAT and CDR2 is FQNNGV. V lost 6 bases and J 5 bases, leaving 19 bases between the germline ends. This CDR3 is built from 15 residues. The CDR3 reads CASSPTGTITETQYF. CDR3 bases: TGTGCCAGCAGTCCTACAGGGACGATAACTGAGACCCAGTACTTC.

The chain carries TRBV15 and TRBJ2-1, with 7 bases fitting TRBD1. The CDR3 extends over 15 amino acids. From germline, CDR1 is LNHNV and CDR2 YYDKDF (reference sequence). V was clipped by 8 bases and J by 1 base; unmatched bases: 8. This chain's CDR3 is CATVAGGMSYNEQFF. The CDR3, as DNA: TGTGCCACCGTCGCAGGGGGTATGTCCTACAATGAGCAGTTCTTC.

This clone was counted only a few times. This chain's CDR3 is CASSITVGRTEAFF. CDR3 DNA sequence: TGTGCCAGCAGTATCACAGTGGGAAGGACTGAAGCTTTCTTT. The chain employs TRBV27 and TRBJ1-1; D not resolved. The CDR3 sequence is 14 residues long. From germline, CDR1 is MNHEY and CDR2 SMNVEV (reference sequence). V was trimmed by 5 bases and J by 5 bases, leaving 15 bases between them.

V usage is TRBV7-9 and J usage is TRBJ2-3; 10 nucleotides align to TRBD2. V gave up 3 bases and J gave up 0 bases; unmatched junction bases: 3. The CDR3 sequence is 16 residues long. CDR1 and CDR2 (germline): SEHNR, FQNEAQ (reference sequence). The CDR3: CASSFPAGGSTDTQYF. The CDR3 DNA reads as TGTGCCAGCAGCTTCCCAGCGGGAGGGAGCACAGATACGCAGTATTTT.

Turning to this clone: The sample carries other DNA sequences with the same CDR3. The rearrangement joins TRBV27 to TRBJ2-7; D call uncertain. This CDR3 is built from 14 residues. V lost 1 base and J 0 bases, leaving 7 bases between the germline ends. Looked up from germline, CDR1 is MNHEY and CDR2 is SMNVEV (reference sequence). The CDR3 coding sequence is TGTGCCAGCAGTTTATGGTCTAGCTCCTACGAGCAGTACTTC. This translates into CASSLWSSSYEQYF.

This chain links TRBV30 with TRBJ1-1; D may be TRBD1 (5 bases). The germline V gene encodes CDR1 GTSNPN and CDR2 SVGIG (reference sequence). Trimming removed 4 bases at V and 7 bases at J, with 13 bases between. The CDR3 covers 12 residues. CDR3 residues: CAWIKGFGEAFF. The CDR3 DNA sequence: TGTGCCTGGATTAAGGGGTTTGGTGAAGCTTTCTTT.

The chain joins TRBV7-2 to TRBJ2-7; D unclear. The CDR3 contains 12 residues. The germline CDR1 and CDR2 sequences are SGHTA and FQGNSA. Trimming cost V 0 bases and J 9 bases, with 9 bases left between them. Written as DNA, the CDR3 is TGTGCCAGCAGCTTAGCGGAAAATCGGCAGTACTTC. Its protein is CASSLAENRQYF.

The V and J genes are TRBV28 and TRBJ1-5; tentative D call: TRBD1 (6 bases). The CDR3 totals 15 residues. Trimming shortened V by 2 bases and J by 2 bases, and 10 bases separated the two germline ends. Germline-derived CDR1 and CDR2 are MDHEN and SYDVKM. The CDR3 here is CASSLMGAGNQPQHF. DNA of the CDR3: TGTGCCAGCAGTTTAATGGGGGCTGGCAATCAGCCCCAGCATTTT. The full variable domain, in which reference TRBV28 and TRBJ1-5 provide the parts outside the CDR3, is DVKVTQSSRYLVKRTGEKVFLECVQDMDHENMFWYRQDPGLGLRLIYFSYDVKMKEKGDIPEGYSVSREKKERFSLILESASTNQTSMYLCASSLMGAGNQPQHFGDGTRLSIL.

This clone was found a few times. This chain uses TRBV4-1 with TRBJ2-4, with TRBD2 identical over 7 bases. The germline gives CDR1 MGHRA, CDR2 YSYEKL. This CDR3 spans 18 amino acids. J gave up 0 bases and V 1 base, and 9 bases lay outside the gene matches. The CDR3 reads CASSQAFLGGLAKNIQYF. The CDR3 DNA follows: TGCGCCAGCAGCCAAGCCTTTTTGGGGGGGTTAGCCAAAAACATTCAGTACTTC.

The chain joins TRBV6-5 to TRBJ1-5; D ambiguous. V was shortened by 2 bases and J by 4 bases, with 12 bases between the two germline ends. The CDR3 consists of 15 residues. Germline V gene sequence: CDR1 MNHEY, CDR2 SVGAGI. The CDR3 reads CASSYTHGKNQPQHF. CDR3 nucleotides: TGTGCCAGCAGTTACACCCACGGTAAAAATCAGCCCCAGCATTTT.

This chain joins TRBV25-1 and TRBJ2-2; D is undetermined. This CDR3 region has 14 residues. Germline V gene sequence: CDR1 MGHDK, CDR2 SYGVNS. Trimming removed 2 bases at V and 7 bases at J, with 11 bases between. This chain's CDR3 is CASSEVGRNGELFF. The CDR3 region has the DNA TGTGCCAGCAGTGAAGTGGGTCGGAACGGGGAGCTGTTTTTT.

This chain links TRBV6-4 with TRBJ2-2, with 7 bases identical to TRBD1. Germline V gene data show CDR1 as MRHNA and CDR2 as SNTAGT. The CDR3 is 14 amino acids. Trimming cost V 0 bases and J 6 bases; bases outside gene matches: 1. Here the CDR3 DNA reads TGTGCCAGCAGTGACTCTAGGGGGCCCGGGGAGCTGTTTTTT. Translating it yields CASSDSRGPGELFF.

CDR3 in amino acids: CSVAYSPVEQYF. CDR3 coding DNA: TGCAGCGTTGCGTACTCCCCTGTTGAGCAGTACTTC. The chain has TRBV29-1 and TRBJ2-7; D is ambiguous. The V gene's germline CDR1 is SQVTM and CDR2 ANQGSEA. The CDR3 runs 12 residues. V was cut by 4 bases and J by 7 bases, with 14 bases left in between.

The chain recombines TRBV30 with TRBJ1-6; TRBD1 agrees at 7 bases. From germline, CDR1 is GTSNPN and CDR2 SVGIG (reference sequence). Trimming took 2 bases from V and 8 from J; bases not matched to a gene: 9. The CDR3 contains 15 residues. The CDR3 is CAWSRGGTTHSPLHF. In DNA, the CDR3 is TGTGCCTGGAGTAGAGGGGGCACAACTCATTCACCCCTCCACTTT.

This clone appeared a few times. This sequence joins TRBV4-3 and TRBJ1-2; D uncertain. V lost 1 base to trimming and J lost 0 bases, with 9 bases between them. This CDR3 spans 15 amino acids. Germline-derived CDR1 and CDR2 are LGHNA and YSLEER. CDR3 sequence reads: CASSQALSANYGYTF. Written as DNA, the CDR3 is TGCGCCAGCAGCCAAGCATTAAGCGCTAACTATGGCTACACCTTC.

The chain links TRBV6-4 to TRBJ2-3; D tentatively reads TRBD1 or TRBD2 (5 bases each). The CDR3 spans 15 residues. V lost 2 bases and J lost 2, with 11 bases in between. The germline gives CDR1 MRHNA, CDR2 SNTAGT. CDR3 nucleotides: TGTGCCAGCAGTGACAGTGGGGACCTCACAGATACGCAGTATTTT. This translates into CASSDSGDLTDTQYF.

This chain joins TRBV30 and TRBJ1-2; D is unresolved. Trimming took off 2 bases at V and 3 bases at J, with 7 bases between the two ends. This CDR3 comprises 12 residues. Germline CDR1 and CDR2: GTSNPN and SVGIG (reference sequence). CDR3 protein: CAWSSPYYGYTF. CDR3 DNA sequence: TGTGCCTGGAGTTCCCCGTACTATGGCTACACCTTC.